What follows are 31 T cell receptor beta chains derived from one specimen sequenced in a study of cytomegalovirus exposure and HLA in healthy donors. The PCR had 60 Vbeta and 13 Jbeta primers. TCRdb's copy holds only in-frame clones and misses some; the assay was immunoSEQ multiplex PCR. This table holds under 150,000 clones, roughly four fifths found once. The specimen sequenced was PBMCs. These receptors came from a girl aged 2-9 years in good health and CMV-seronegative.

This rearrangement joins TRBV29-1 to TRBJ1-3, with D unclear. Germline loops: CDR1 SQVTM, CDR2 ANQGSEA. CDR3 length equals 11 residues. V lost 7 bases and J 0 bases, leaving 4 bases between the germline ends. This CDR3 reads CSGASGNTIYF. The CDR3 nucleotides read TGCAGCGGCGCCTCTGGAAACACCATATATTTT.

The chain is built from TRBV5-1 and TRBJ2-3, with 13 bases identical to TRBD2. Germline assignment: CDR1 SGHRS and CDR2 YFSETQ. V was clipped by 5 bases and J by 11 bases; unmatched bases: 11. The CDR3 runs to 15 residues. The CDR3 sequence: CASSVGLAGNNGQYF. In DNA form, the CDR3 reads TGCGCCAGCAGTGTGGGACTAGCGGGGAACAATGGGCAGTATTTT.

The chain carries TRBV5-4 and TRBJ2-4; 11 nucleotides line up with TRBD1. With V trimmed by 2 bases and J by 6 bases, 10 bases remained unmatched. Germline V lookup: CDR1 SGHNT, CDR2 YYREEE (reference sequence). The CDR3 has 17 residues. CDR3 region: CASSFNPGQGAGNIQYF. Written as DNA, the CDR3 is TGTGCCAGCAGCTTCAACCCCGGACAGGGGGCGGGAAACATTCAGTACTTC.

V gene TRBV5-1 combines with J gene TRBJ1-1; 8 bases agree with TRBD1. Germline CDR1 SGHRS, CDR2 YFSETQ. V lost 6 bases and J lost 4; bases outside the gene matches: 11. The CDR3 totals 15 residues. CDR3 loop: CASTTGQGRGTEAFF. The CDR3 DNA reads as TGCGCCAGCACCACCGGACAGGGACGGGGCACTGAAGCTTTCTTT.

V is TRBV6-1 and J is TRBJ2-1, with TRBD1 identical over 7 bases. Germline values: CDR1 MNHNS, CDR2 SASEGT. The J segment lost 7 bases and the V segment lost 1 base, leaving 1 base of the junction unmatched. The CDR3 spans 13 residues. CDR3 in amino acids: CASSEVTGNEQFF. The CDR3 DNA reads TGTGCCAGCAGTGAAGTGACAGGGAATGAGCAGTTCTTC.

The chain carries TRBV19 and TRBJ1-4; 8 nucleotides match TRBD1. The CDR3 extends over 16 amino acids. The germline V gene has CDR1 LNHDA and CDR2 SQIVND (reference sequence). V shed 4 bases, J shed 2 bases, and the junction held 6 bases outside the gene matches. The CDR3 coding sequence is TGTGCCAGTAGTAAGCCAGGGGGCAACACTAATGAAAAACTGTTTTTT. The encoded protein is CASSKPGGNTNEKLFF.

The chain has TRBV5-1 and TRBJ2-1; 8 nucleotides align to TRBD2. After removal of 4 bases from V and 6 bases from J, the junction contained 3 bases not matched to a gene. CDR1 SGHRS and CDR2 YFSETQ come from the germline V gene. The CDR3 sequence is 13 residues long. As DNA, the CDR3 is TGCGCCAGCAGCACGGGGACTAGCAATGAGCAGTTCTTC. Translation: CASSTGTSNEQFF.

V usage is TRBV28 and J usage is TRBJ2-5; the D is unclear. The CDR3 length is 14 residues. Germline V gene lookup returns CDR1 MDHEN and CDR2 SYDVKM. V was clipped by 2 bases and J by 2 bases, with 9 bases between them. The CDR3 here is CASSLVQVQETQYF. CDR3 DNA: TGTGCCAGCAGTTTAGTGCAGGTTCAAGAGACCCAGTACTTC.

The chain joins TRBV6-5 to TRBJ2-7; D gene uncertain. This CDR3 is built from 15 residues. Germline V gene data show CDR1 as MNHEY and CDR2 as SVGAGI. V dropped 6 bases and J dropped 2 bases, with 17 bases sitting between them. The CDR3 sequence: CASSPFRIKTYEQYF. CDR3 DNA: TGTGCCAGCAGCCCCTTTAGAATAAAGACCTACGAGCAGTACTTC.

This chain links TRBV9 with TRBJ2-7; TRBD1 is a possible D gene (6 bases). CDR3 size: 15 residues. Germline V CDR1 and CDR2: SGDLS, YYNGEE. V was trimmed by 3 bases and J by 2 bases, leaving 15 bases between them. The CDR3 protein is CASSAGQPATYEQYF. For the CDR3, the DNA is TGTGCCAGCAGCGCTGGACAGCCCGCGACCTACGAGCAGTACTTC. Using reference TRBV9 and TRBJ2-7 for the parts outside the CDR3, the full variable domain is DSGVTQTPKHLITATGQRVTLRCSPRSGDLSVYWYQQSLDQGLQFLIQYYNGEERAKGNILERFSAQQFPDLHSELNLSSLELGDSALYFCASSAGQPATYEQYFGPGTRLTVT.

This clone was observed a single time. The chain links TRBV5-5 to TRBJ2-2, with 7 bases that match TRBD2. Germline CDR1 and CDR2: SGHKS and YYEKEE (reference sequence). With V trimmed by 4 bases and J by 0 bases, 3 bases remained unmatched. The CDR3 is 15 residues long. Here the CDR3 DNA reads TGTGCCAGCAGCAAAAGCGGGGCGAACACCGGGGAGCTGTTTTTT. It specifies CASSKSGANTGELFF.

The genes are TRBV29-1 and TRBJ1-1, with a weak D call TRBD1 (6 bases). Germline CDR1 reads SQVTM; CDR2 reads ANQGSEA. The CDR3 sequence is 13 residues long. Deletions cut 8 bases from V and 0 bases from J, with 13 bases between. The CDR3 loop reads CSLRQVLNTEAFF. In DNA form, the CDR3 reads TGCAGCCTACGACAGGTGTTGAACACTGAAGCTTTCTTT.

CDR3 sequence reads: CASSQSTGYRFYEQYF. For the CDR3, the DNA is TGTGCCAGCAGCCAAAGTACAGGTTACCGATTCTACGAGCAGTACTTC. The chain is built from TRBV7-9 and TRBJ2-7; a possible D gene is TRBD1 (5 bases). V lost 5 bases, J lost 3 bases, and 20 bases lay in between. This CDR3 region has 16 residues. Germline assignment: CDR1 SEHNR and CDR2 FQNEAQ (reference sequence).

This chain connects TRBV7-8 to TRBJ1-2; 7 bases align to TRBD1. CDR3 length: 14 residues. Trimming took 1 base from V and 3 from J; bases not matched to a gene: 2. Germline V CDR1 and CDR2: SGHVS, FQNEAQ. CDR3 sequence (DNA): TGTGCCAGCAGCTTAGATGGACAGGACTATGGCTACACCTTC. It yields the protein CASSLDGQDYGYTF.

The chain links TRBV19 to TRBJ2-3; TRBD1 is a possible D gene (6 bases). Germline assignment: CDR1 LNHDA and CDR2 SQIVND (reference sequence). Trimming shortened V by 7 bases and J by 0 bases, and 14 bases separated the two germline ends. This CDR3 region has 15 residues. The CDR3 loop reads CASNQQGFSTDTQYF. The DNA of the CDR3 is TGTGCCAGTAACCAACAGGGTTTTAGCACAGATACGCAGTATTTT.

This chain joins TRBV5-8 and TRBJ1-2; D may be TRBD1 (5 bases). The germline gives CDR1 SGHTS, CDR2 YDEGEE. This CDR3 region has 15 residues. Trimming took off 0 bases at V and 4 bases at J, with 13 bases between the two ends. In DNA form, the CDR3 reads TGTGCCAGCAGCTTGGAGATGGGGCGCGGCTATGGCTACACCTTC. It yields the protein CASSLEMGRGYGYTF.

The DNA of the CDR3 is TGTGCCAGCAGCCAACGTCGGGACAGGGGGCGCGGGGACTACGAGCAGTACTTC. Its protein is CASSQRRDRGRGDYEQYF. The rearrangement links TRBV7-8 to TRBJ2-7, with 12 bases lining up with TRBD1. CDR3 size: 18 residues. Germline V gene lookup returns CDR1 SGHVS and CDR2 FQNEAQ. Losses at the gene ends were 5 bases for V and 3 bases for J; bases not matched to a gene: 14.

The rearrangement joins TRBV14 to TRBJ2-5; D perhaps matches TRBD2 (6 bases). The CDR3 has 14 amino acids. V was pared by 4 bases and J by 4 bases, with 13 bases between. Germline V gene lookup returns CDR1 SGHDN and CDR2 FVKESK. In DNA form, the CDR3 reads TGTGCCAGCAGCCCTCAGGGAGGACGAGAGACCCAGTACTTC. This sequence encodes CASSPQGGRETQYF. The full variable domain, rest sourced from reference TRBV14 and TRBJ2-5, is EAGVTQFPSHSVIEKGQTVTLRCDPISGHDNLYWYRRVMGKEIKFLLHFVKESKQDESGMPNNRFLAERTGGTYSTLKVQPAELEDSGVYFCASSPQGGRETQYFGPGTRLLVL.

This chain uses TRBV6-1 with TRBJ2-5, with a possible D match to TRBD2 (5 bases). Trimming took 2 bases from V and 4 from J, leaving 11 bases between them. The CDR3 extends over 14 amino acids. From germline, CDR1 is MNHNS and CDR2 SASEGT. For the CDR3, the DNA is TGTGCCAGCAGTGAAACGTGGGCGGGAGAGACCCAGTACTTC. This sequence encodes CASSETWAGETQYF.

The chain links TRBV9 to TRBJ2-3; 12 bases are shared with TRBD2. Germline trimming cut 3 bases from V and 6 bases from J; bases unmatched to any gene: 5. CDR1 and CDR2 from the germline V gene are SGDLS and YYNGEE. The CDR3 contains 15 residues. This CDR3 is CASSASGRAGDTQYF. The CDR3 DNA follows: TGTGCCAGCAGCGCTAGCGGGAGGGCCGGTGATACGCAGTATTTT.

The rearrangement links TRBV9 to TRBJ2-7; 14 bases fit TRBD2. Trimming took 5 bases from V and 6 from J; bases not matched to a gene: 4. Germline V gives CDR1 SGDLS, CDR2 YYNGEE. This CDR3 is built from 14 residues. Here the CDR3 DNA reads TGTGCCAGCAGGCCGGGACTAGCGGGGGTCGAGCAGTACTTC. This gives the protein CASRPGLAGVEQYF.

The sample holds one count of this clone. The chain combines TRBV5-4 with TRBJ2-3, with D maybe TRBD2 (5 bases). Per germline, CDR1 SGHNT and CDR2 YYREEE (reference sequence). The CDR3 has 13 amino acids. Trimming cost V 4 bases and J 4 bases, with 10 bases left between them. The CDR3 sequence: CASSETSSDTQYF. CDR3 nucleotides: TGTGCCAGCAGCGAAACTAGTTCAGATACGCAGTATTTT.

The gene calls are TRBV9 and TRBJ1-2, with 8 positions matching TRBD1. The germline CDR1 and CDR2 sequences are SGDLS and YYNGEE. CDR3 length: 15 residues. The V gene end was trimmed by 3 bases and the J gene end by 7 bases; junction bases not matched to a gene: 11. The CDR3 protein is CASSAETGVGAGYTF. The CDR3 region has the DNA TGTGCCAGCAGCGCCGAGACAGGGGTGGGAGCTGGCTACACCTTC. The full variable domain, completed using reference TRBV9 and TRBJ1-2, is DSGVTQTPKHLITATGQRVTLRCSPRSGDLSVYWYQQSLDQGLQFLIQYYNGEERAKGNILERFSAQQFPDLHSELNLSSLELGDSALYFCASSAETGVGAGYTFGSGTRLTVV.

The chain recombines TRBV9 with TRBJ2-2; no clear D. The V and J ends lost 2 bases and 7 bases respectively, with 6 bases between them. Germline CDR1 and CDR2: SGDLS and YYNGEE. The CDR3 is made up of 12 amino acids. The CDR3 loop reads CASSVAGGELFF. In DNA form, the CDR3 reads TGTGCCAGCAGCGTTGCAGGCGGGGAGCTGTTTTTT.

This chain links TRBV19 with TRBJ1-2; D might be TRBD1 (6 bases). Trimming pared 5 bases from V and 2 bases from J, leaving 12 bases between. The CDR3 has 14 amino acids. Germline V gives CDR1 LNHDA, CDR2 SQIVND (reference sequence). CDR3 sequence (DNA): TGTGCCAGTAGTTTCCAGGACAGAAACTATGGCTACACCTTC. It is translated as CASSFQDRNYGYTF.

The J gene is TRBJ1-4, the V gene TRBV9; 9 nucleotides line up with TRBD1. CDR3 length: 15 residues. V trimming: 3 bases; J trimming: 3 bases; junction bases outside the gene matches: 3. Per the germline V gene, CDR1 is SGDLS and CDR2 is YYNGEE. In DNA form, the CDR3 reads TGTGCCAGCAGCGGACAGGGGGGATCTAATGAAAAACTGTTTTTT. This encodes CASSGQGGSNEKLFF.

The chain uses TRBV27 and TRBJ2-7; 7 bases align to TRBD2. The CDR3 extends over 15 amino acids. The V segment lost 1 base and the J segment 5 bases; nucleotides outside the gene matches: 8. The germline V gene encodes CDR1 MNHEY and CDR2 SMNVEV (reference sequence). The CDR3, as DNA: TGTGCCAGCAGTTTATTGGGCGGGAGTGTCGACGAGCAGTACTTC. As protein: CASSLLGGSVDEQYF.

The gene calls are TRBV7-2 and TRBJ1-2, with D perhaps matching TRBD1 (6 bases). Trimming took off 5 bases at V and 8 bases at J, with 15 bases between the two ends. This CDR3 comprises 13 residues. Per germline, CDR1 SGHTA and CDR2 FQGNSA. The CDR3 region is CASSTSSGGGYTF. In DNA, the CDR3 is TGTGCCAGCAGCACTAGTTCGGGGGGCGGCTACACCTTC. Based on the CDR3 plus reference TRBV7-2 and TRBJ1-2, the full variable domain is GAGVSQSPSNKVTEKGKDVELRCDPISGHTALYWYRQSLGQGLEFLIYFQGNSAPDKSGLPSDRFSAERTGGSVSTLTIQRTQQEDSAVYLCASSTSSGGGYTFGSGTRLTVV.

The chain combines TRBV18 with TRBJ2-5; D is ambiguous. The CDR3 runs 14 residues. Germline assignment: CDR1 KGHSH and CDR2 LQKENI. The germline V and J ends were trimmed by 2 bases and 7 bases, with 14 bases remaining between them. DNA for the CDR3: TGTGCCAGCTCACCATTGGCGCAGGCAGGGACCCAGTACTTC. Translation gives CASSPLAQAGTQYF. The full variable domain, in which reference TRBV18 and TRBJ2-5 provide the parts outside the CDR3, is NAGVMQNPRHLVRRRGQEARLRCSPMKGHSHVYWYRQLPEEGLKFMVYLQKENIIDESGMPKERFSAEFPKEGPSILRIQQVVRGDSAAYFCASSPLAQAGTQYFGPGTRLLVL.

The J gene is TRBJ2-1, the V gene TRBV4-3; D is perhaps TRBD2 (6 bases). Germline V gives CDR1 LGHNA, CDR2 YSLEER. The CDR3 consists of 16 residues. The V end was cut by 0 bases, the J end by 2 bases, with 11 bases between. CDR3 nucleotides: TGCGCCAGCAGCCAAGATACTAGCTTCCCCTACAATGAGCAGTTCTTC. Translation gives CASSQDTSFPYNEQFF.

The rearrangement uses TRBV7-9 and TRBJ1-4; 10 bases align to TRBD1. With V trimmed by 5 bases and J by 9 bases, 12 bases remained unmatched. The germline gives CDR1 SEHNR, CDR2 FQNEAQ (reference sequence). The CDR3 totals 16 residues. CDR3 region: CASSASPGQGKKKLFF. In DNA, the CDR3 is TGTGCCAGCAGCGCCTCTCCGGGACAGGGGAAGAAAAAACTGTTTTTT.